The sequence of this T cell receptor (beta chain) was determined in a study of Tregs in tolerant kidney transplant recipients. Findings of the study overall: Findings come from small patient numbers and require larger validation. Biological reproducibility was not directly addressed in this study. The most relevant donor-specific Treg TCRbeta repertoire apparently came from expansion with activated donor B cells.

About this clone itself: Its antigen is as yet unknown.

Repertoires were generated with immunoSEQ multiplex PCR, while TCRdb's copy carries only in-frame clones and drops some. The data hold approximately 260,000 clones, with around 82% observed a single time. Thawed PBMCs were FACS-sorted into unstimulated CD4+CD25+CD127- regulatory T cells, CD4+CD25- non-regulatory cells, CD4 and CD8 cells. What was sequenced was CD4+ T cells from blood. The receptor comes from a human donor in good health.

CDR3 DNA sequence: TGTGCCAGCAGTTCTTGGGAAGAAGGTGGCTACACCTTC. Translation gives CASSSWEEGGYTF. This sequence joins TRBV27 and TRBJ1-2; no firm D call. Germline V gene sequence: CDR1 MNHEY, CDR2 SMNVEV (reference sequence). This CDR3 contains 13 residues. Trimming stripped 4 bases from V and 7 bases from J, with 13 bases between.